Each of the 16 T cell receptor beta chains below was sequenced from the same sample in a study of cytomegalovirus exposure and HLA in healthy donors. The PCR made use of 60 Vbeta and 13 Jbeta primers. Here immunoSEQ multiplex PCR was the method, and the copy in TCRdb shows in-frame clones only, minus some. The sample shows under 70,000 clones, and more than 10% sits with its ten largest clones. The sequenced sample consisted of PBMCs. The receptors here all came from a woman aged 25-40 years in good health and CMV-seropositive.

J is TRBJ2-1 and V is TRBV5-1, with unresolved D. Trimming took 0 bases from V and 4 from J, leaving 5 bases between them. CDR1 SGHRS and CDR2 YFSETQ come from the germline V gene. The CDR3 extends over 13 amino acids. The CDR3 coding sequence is TGCGCCAGCAGCTTGGGGGCTTACAATGAGCAGTTCTTC. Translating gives CASSLGAYNEQFF.

Written as DNA, the CDR3 is TGTGCCAGCAGCGTAGTTCCTAGAAGCACAGATACGCAGTATTTT. Translation gives CASSVVPRSTDTQYF. The V and J genes are TRBV9 and TRBJ2-3; no firm D call. The CDR3 length is 15 residues. The V gene lost 0 bases and the J gene lost 0 bases, with 8 bases spanning the gap. Germline lookup yields CDR1 SGDLS and CDR2 YYNGEE.

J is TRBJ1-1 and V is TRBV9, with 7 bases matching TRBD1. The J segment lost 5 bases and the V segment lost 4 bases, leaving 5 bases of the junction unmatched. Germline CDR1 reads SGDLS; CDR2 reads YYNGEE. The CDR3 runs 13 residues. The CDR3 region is CASSTGVLTEAFF. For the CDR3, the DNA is TGTGCCAGCAGCACAGGGGTATTAACTGAAGCTTTCTTT. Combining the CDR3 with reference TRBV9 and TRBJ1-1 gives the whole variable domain DSGVTQTPKHLITATGQRVTLRCSPRSGDLSVYWYQQSLDQGLQFLIQYYNGEERAKGNILERFSAQQFPDLHSELNLSSLELGDSALYFCASSTGVLTEAFFGQGTRLTVV.

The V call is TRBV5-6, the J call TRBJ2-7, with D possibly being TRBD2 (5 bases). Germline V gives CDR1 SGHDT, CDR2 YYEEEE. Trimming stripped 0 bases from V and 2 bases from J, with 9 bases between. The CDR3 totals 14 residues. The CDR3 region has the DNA TGTGCCAGCAGCTTGGATGTCGGGGCCTACGAGCAGTACTTC. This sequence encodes CASSLDVGAYEQYF.

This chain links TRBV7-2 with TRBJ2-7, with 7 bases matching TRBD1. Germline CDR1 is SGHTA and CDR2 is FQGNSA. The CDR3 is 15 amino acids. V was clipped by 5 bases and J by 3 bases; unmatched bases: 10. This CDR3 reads CASSGNGGQFYEQYF. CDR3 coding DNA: TGTGCCAGCAGCGGAAATGGGGGACAGTTCTACGAGCAGTACTTC.

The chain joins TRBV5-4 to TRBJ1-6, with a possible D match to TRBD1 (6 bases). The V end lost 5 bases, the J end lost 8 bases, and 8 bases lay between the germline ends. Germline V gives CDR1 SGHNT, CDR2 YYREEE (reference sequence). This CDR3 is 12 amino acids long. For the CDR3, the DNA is TGTGCCAGCAGTCAGGGGTATTCACCCCTCCACTTT. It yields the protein CASSQGYSPLHF. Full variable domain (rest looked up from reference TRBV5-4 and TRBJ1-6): ETGVTQSPTHLIKTRGQQVTLRCSSQSGHNTVSWYQQALGQGPQFIFQYYREEENGRGNFPPRFSGLQFPNYSSELNVNALELDDSALYLCASSQGYSPLHFGNGTRLTVT.

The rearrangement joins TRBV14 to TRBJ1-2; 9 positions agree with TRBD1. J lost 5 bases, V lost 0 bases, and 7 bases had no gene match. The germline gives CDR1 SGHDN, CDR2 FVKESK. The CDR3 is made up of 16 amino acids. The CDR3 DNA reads TGTGCCAGCAGCCAAGACGGGGACAGGGCAGTATATGGCTACACCTTC. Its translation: CASSQDGDRAVYGYTF.

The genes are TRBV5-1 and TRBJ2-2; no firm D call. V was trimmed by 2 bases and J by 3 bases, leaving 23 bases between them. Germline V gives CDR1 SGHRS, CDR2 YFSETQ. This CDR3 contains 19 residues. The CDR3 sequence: CASSLSFGWQSEDTGELFF. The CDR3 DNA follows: TGCGCCAGCAGCTTAAGTTTCGGCTGGCAATCTGAGGACACCGGGGAGCTGTTTTTT.

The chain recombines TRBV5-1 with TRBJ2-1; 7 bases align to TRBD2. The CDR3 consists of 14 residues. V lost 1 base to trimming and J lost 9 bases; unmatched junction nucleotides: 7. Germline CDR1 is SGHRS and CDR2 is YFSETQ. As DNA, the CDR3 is TGCGCCAGCAGCTTGTCGGGGGAGGGAGGTGAGCAGTTCTTC. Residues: CASSLSGEGGEQFF.

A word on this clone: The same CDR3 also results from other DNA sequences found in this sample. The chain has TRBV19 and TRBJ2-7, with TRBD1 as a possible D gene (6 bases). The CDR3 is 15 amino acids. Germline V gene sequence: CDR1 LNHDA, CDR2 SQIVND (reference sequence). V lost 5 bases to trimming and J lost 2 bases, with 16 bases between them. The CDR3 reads CASSWNPGQTYEQYF. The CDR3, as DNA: TGTGCCAGTAGTTGGAACCCAGGACAGACCTACGAGCAGTACTTC. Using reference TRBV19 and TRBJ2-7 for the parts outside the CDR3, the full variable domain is DGGITQSPKYLFRKEGQNVTLSCEQNLNHDAMYWYRQDPGQGLRLIYYSQIVNDFQKGDIAEGYSVSREKKESFPLTVTSAQKNPTAFYLCASSWNPGQTYEQYFGPGTRLTVT.

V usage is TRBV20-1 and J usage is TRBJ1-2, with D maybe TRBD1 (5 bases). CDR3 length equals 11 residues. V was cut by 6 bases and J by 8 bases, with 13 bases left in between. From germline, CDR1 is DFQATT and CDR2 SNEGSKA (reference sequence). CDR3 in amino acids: CSAAGYRGYTF. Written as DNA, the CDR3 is TGCAGTGCCGCAGGGTATCGGGGCTACACCTTC.

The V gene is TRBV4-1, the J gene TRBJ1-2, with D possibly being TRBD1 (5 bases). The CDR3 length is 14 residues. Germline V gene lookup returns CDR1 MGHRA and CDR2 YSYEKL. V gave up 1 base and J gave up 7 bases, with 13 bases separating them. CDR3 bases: TGCGCCAGCAGCCAAGTGGCGGAAGGGGCTGGCTACACCTTC. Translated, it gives CASSQVAEGAGYTF.

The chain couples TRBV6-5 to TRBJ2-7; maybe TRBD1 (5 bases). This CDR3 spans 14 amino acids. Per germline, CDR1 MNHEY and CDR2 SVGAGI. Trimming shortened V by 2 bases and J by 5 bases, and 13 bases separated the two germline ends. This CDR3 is CASSYGATSNEQYF. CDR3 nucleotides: TGTGCCAGCAGTTACGGGGCCACTTCGAACGAGCAGTACTTC.

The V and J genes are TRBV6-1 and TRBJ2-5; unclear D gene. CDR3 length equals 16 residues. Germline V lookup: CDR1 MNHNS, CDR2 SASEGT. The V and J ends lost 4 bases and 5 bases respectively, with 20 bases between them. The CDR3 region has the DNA TGTGCCAGCAGTGGTCTAGGCTCGTCCTTACCGGAGACCCAGTACTTC. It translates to CASSGLGSSLPETQYF.

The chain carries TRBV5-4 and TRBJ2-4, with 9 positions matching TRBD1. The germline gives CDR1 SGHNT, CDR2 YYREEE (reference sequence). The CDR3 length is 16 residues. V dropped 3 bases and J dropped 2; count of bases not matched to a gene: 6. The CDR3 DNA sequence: TGTGCCAGCAGCTCGGGGGACAGGGCTCCCAAAAACATTCAGTACTTC. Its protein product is CASSSGDRAPKNIQYF.

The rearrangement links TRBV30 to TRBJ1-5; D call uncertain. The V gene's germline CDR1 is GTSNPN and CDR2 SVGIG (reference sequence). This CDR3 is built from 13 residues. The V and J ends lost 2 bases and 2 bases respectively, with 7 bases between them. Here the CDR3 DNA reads TGTGCCTGGAGTCGTGCGGGCAATCAGCCCCAGCATTTT. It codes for CAWSRAGNQPQHF.